This paragraph covers one T cell receptor (beta chain) sequence. The antigen is undetermined. This specimen comes from a study of cytomegalovirus exposure and HLA in healthy donors. Overall study findings and caveats: Earlier analysis yielded a pattern in which most TCR beta V segments were productive about 90% or about 30% of the time. In a later analysis, across HLA loci, associated TCR counts were highest for DRB1, lowest for HLA-C.

This CDR3 contains 15 residues. V was shortened by 11 bases and J by 1 base, with 18 bases between the two germline ends. The germline V gene has CDR1 LNHDA and CDR2 SQIVND (reference sequence). It was with 60 Vbeta and 13 Jbeta primers that the PCR ran. Clones were read by immunoSEQ multiplex PCR, and TCRdb kept only the in-frame ones, dropping some. The table includes under 200,000 clones, about 80% detected once. The sequence was obtained from a man in his 60s in good health and CMV-seronegative. The rearrangement uses TRBV19 and TRBJ1-3; D is undetermined. Sequenced sample: PBMCs. This CDR3 reads CAGTSQVRSGNTIYF. The CDR3 DNA reads as TGTGCCGGTACTTCCCAGGTACGGTCTGGAAACACCATATATTTT.